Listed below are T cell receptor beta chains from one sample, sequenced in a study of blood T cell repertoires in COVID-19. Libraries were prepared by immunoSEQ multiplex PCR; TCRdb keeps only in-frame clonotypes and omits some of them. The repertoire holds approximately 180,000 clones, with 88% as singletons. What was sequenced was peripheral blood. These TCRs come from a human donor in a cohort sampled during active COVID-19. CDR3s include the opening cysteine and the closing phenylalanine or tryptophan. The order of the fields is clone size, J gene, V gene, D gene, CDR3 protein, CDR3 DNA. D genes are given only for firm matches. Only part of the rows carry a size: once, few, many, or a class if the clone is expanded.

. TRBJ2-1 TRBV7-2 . CASSRLQQKNNEQFF TGTGCCAGCAGCAGACTACAGCAGAAAAACAATGAGCAGTTCTTC
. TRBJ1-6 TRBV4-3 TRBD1 CASSQEFSAGGNSPLHF TGCGCCAGCAGCCAAGAATTTTCGGCAGGGGGCAATTCACCCCTCCACTTT
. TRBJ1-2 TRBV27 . CASSSAGPYGYTF TGTGCCAGCAGTTCCGCAGGGCCCTATGGCTACACCTTC
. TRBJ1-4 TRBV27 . CASSSTGWGYEKLFF TGTGCCAGCAGTTCGACAGGTTGGGGATATGAAAAACTGTTTTTT
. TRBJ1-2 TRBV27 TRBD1 CASSTGQGKEYGYTF TGTGCCAGCAGTACCGGACAGGGGAAAGAATATGGCTACACCTTC
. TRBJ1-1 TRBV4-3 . CASSQSEVMNTEAFF TGCGCCAGCAGCCAATCGGAGGTGATGAACACTGAAGCTTTCTTT
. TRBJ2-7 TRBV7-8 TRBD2 CASSLAGRGSSYEQYF TGTGCCAGCAGCTTAGCCGGGAGGGGAAGCTCCTACGAGCAGTACTTC
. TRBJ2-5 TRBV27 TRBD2 CASSLFSPGTSGKETQYF TGTGCCAGCAGTTTATTTAGCCCTGGGACTAGCGGGAAAGAGACCCAGTACTTC
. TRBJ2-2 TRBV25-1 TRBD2 CASSSKRGTGELFF TGTGCCAGCAGTTCCAAGCGGGGCACCGGGGAGCTGTTTTTT
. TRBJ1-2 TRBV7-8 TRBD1 CASSLGAGGKIPYGYTF TGTGCCAGCAGCTTAGGGGCAGGGGGGAAGATCCCCTATGGCTACACCTTC
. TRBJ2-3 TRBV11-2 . CASSPRGGGTDTQYF TGTGCCAGCAGCCCCCGAGGCGGGGGCACAGATACGCAGTATTTT
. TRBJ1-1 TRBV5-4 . CASSLDVGVRTEAFF TGTGCCAGCAGCTTGGATGTCGGGGTTCGCACTGAAGCTTTCTTT
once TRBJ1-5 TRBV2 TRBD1 CASSPPGQGPNQPQHF TGTGCCAGCAGCCCCCCCGGACAGGGGCCCAATCAGCCCCAGCATTTT
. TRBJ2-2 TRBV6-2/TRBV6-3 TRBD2 CASSPGTTFTGELFF TGTGCCAGCAGCCCCGGGACTACGTTTACCGGGGAGCTGTTTTTT
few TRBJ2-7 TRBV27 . CASRPSTQGTYEQYF TGTGCCAGCAGACCGTCAACCCAGGGGACCTACGAGCAGTACTTC
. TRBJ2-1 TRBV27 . CASSAGGSYNEQFF TGTGCCAGCAGTGCAGGCGGGTCCTACAATGAGCAGTTCTTC
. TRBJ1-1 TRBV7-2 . CASSLGGRRGATEAFF TGTGCCAGCAGCTTAGGAGGACGCCGGGGGGCCACTGAAGCTTTCTTT
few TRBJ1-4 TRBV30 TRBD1 CAWSPGQGFEKLFF TGTGCCTGGAGCCCGGGACAGGGCTTTGAAAAACTGTTTTTT
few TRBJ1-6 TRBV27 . CASSLEARSGSPLHF TGTGCCAGCAGTTTGGAGGCCAGAAGCGGTTCACCCCTCCACTTT
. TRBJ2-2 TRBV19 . CASSTEAQGNTGELFF TGTGCCAGTAGTACAGAGGCTCAGGGGAACACCGGGGAGCTGTTTTTT
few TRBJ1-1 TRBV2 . CASSDGGMNTEAFF TGTGCCAGCAGTGACGGGGGGATGAACACTGAAGCTTTCTTT
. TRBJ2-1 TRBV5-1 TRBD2 CASREGRGGGNEQFF TGCGCCAGCAGGGAGGGCCGGGGGGGCGGCAATGAGCAGTTCTTC
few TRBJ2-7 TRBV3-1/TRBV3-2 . CASSQAVRGPYEQYF TGTGCCAGCAGCCAAGCGGTTCGGGGTCCCTACGAGCAGTACTTC
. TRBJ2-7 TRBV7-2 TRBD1 CASSLGGQFYEQYF TGTGCCAGCAGCTTAGGGGGACAGTTCTACGAGCAGTACTTC
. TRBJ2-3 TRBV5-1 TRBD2 CASSLGTSASTDTQYF TGCGCCAGCAGCTTGGGGACTAGCGCTAGCACAGATACGCAGTATTTT
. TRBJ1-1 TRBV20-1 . CSAIQGNEAFF TGCAGTGCGATACAGGGAAATGAAGCTTTCTTT
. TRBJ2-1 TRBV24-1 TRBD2 CATSDPGTSWEQFF TGTGCCACCAGTGATCCCGGGACTAGCTGGGAGCAGTTCTTC
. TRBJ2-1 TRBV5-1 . CASSLGRGSSYNEQFF TGCGCCAGCAGCTTGGGACGGGGGAGCTCCTACAATGAGCAGTTCTTC
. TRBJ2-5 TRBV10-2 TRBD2 CASSEPRLAGVIWKYQETQYF TGCGCCAGCAGTGAACCACGTCTAGCGGGGGTCATTTGGAAGTACCAAGAGACCCAGTACTTC
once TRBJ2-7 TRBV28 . CASSLSYSLQGAYFTYEQYF TGTGCCAGCAGTTTAAGCTATAGTCTACAGGGTGCCTACTTTACCTACGAGCAGTACTTC
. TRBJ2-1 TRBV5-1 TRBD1 CASSPTGGRTDEQFF TGCGCCAGCAGCCCTACAGGGGGTAGGACAGATGAGCAGTTCTTC
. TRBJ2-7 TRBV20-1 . CSVRSGHEQYF TGCAGTGTTCGGTCGGGTCACGAGCAGTACTTC
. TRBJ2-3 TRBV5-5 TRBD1 CASSLGTGGGTDTQYF TGTGCCAGCAGCTTGGGGACAGGGGGAGGTACAGATACGCAGTATTTT
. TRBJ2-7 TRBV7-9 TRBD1 CASSLIGQGPHEQYF TGTGCCAGCAGCTTAATTGGACAGGGTCCTCACGAGCAGTACTTC
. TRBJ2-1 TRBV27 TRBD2 CASTAGTSAYNEQFF TGTGCCAGCACCGCCGGGACTAGTGCCTACAATGAGCAGTTCTTC
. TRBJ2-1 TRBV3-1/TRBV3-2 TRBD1 CASSQQGASEQFF TGTGCCAGCAGCCAACAGGGGGCTAGTGAGCAGTTCTTC
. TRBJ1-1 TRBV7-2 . CASSLSGNTEAFF TGTGCCAGCAGCTTGTCGGGGAACACTGAAGCTTTCTTT
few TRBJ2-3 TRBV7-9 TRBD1 CASSTGVGTDTQYF TGTGCCAGCAGCACAGGGGTAGGCACAGATACGCAGTATTTT
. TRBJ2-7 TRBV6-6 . CASTPGQPYEQYF TGTGCCAGCACCCCTGGACAACCTTACGAGCAGTACTTC
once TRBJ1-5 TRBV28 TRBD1 CASRGQRTYSNQPQHF TGTGCCAGCAGGGGACAGCGTACCTATAGCAATCAGCCCCAGCATTTT
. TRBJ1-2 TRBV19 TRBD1 CASSKRGTGGTYTISNYGYTF TGTGCCAGTAGTAAAAGAGGGACAGGGGGCACCTACACCATCTCTAACTATGGCTACACCTTC
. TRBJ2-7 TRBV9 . CASSVGGSAPYEQYF TGTGCCAGCAGCGTCGGGGGATCTGCCCCCTACGAGCAGTACTTC
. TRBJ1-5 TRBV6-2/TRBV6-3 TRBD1 CASSSAGGSQPQHF TGTGCCAGCAGTTCGGCAGGGGGAAGTCAGCCCCAGCATTTT
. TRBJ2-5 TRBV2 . CASNSAALYQETQYF TGTGCCAGCAATTCGGCGGCCCTGTACCAAGAGACCCAGTACTTC
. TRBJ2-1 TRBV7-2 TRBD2 CASSLSSGTSGRSEQFF TGTGCCAGCAGCTTAAGTAGCGGGACTAGCGGGAGGAGTGAGCAGTTCTTC
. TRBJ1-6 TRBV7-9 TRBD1 CASSLAPRETGAGSPLHF TGTGCCAGCAGCTTAGCGCCGAGGGAGACAGGGGCAGGATCACCCCTCCACTTT
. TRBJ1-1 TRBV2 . CASSEARGAFF TGTGCCAGCAGTGAAGCCAGGGGAGCTTTCTTT
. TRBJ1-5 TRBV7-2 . CASSLDRRNQPQHF TGTGCCAGCAGCTTAGACAGGCGCAATCAGCCCCAGCATTTT
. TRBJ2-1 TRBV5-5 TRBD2 CASSSGTSGSYNEQFF TGTGCCAGCAGCTCCGGGACTAGCGGCTCCTACAATGAGCAGTTCTTC
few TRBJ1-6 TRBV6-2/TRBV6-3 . CASSLGVTNYNSPLHF TGTGCCAGCAGCCTTGGGGTGACTAACTATAATTCACCCCTCCACTTT
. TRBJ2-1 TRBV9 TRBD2 CASSVGGRAGNEQFF TGTGCCAGCAGCGTAGGTGGGAGGGCCGGTAATGAGCAGTTCTTC
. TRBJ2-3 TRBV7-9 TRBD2 CASSLASGSTDTQYF TGTGCCAGCAGCTTAGCTAGCGGGAGTACAGATACGCAGTATTTT
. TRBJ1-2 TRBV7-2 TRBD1 CASRPPGTATYGYTF TGTGCCAGCAGACCTCCCGGGACAGCGACCTATGGCTACACCTTC